What follows describes a single TCR beta chain. The antigen remains undetermined. The sample belongs to a study of cytomegalovirus exposure and HLA in healthy donors. Broader study findings: Rarity marked most TCR sequences, yet some public TCRs occurred in many donors. Accurate predictions that matched the HLA-A and HLA-B alleles of most subjects were reportedly made from TCR beta sequences. Reportedly, a later analysis found an Asian-associated ancestry cluster had fewer N-insertions than the approximately 640-donor mean. Earlier results showed most TCR beta V segments being productive about 90% or about 30% of the time.

J lost 5 bases, V lost 4 bases, and 15 bases had no gene match. Germline CDR1 is SGHDT and CDR2 is YYEEEE. The CDR3 runs 17 residues. PCR employed 60 Vbeta and 13 Jbeta primers. The protocol was immunoSEQ multiplex PCR, while the TCRdb copy is restricted to in-frame clones and leaves out a portion. Its table lists over 75,000 clones. The sequencing sample was made of PBMCs. The chain combines TRBV5-6 with TRBJ2-1; the match to TRBD1 covers 7 bases. This TCR was sampled from a girl aged 5-17 years in good health and CMV-seropositive. For the CDR3, the DNA is TGTGCCAGCAGCCGTTACAAGGGACAGCGAGTCAACAATGAGCAGTTCTTC. It encodes CASSRYKGQRVNNEQFF. The full variable domain, its missing parts supplied by reference TRBV5-6 and TRBJ2-1, is DAGVTQSPTHLIKTRGQQVTLRCSPKSGHDTVSWYQQALGQGPQFIFQYYEEEERQRGNFPDRFSGHQFPNYSSELNVNALLLGDSALYLCASSRYKGQRVNNEQFFGPGTRLTVL.